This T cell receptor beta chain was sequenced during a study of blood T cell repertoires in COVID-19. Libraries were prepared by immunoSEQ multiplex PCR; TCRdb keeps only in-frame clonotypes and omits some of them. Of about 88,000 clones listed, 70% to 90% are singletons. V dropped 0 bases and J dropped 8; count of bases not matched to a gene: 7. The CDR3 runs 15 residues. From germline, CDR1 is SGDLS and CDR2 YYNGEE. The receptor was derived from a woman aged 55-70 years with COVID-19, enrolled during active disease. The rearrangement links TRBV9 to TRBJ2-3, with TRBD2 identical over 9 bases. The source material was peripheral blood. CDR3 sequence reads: CASSVDAGGRGTQYF. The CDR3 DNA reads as TGTGCCAGCAGCGTAGACGCGGGGGGGCGGGGTACGCAGTATTTT. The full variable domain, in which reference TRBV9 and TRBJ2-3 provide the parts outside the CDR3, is DSGVTQTPKHLITATGQRVTLRCSPRSGDLSVYWYQQSLDQGLQFLIQYYNGEERAKGNILERFSAQQFPDLHSELNLSSLELGDSALYFCASSVDAGGRGTQYFGPGTRLTVL.